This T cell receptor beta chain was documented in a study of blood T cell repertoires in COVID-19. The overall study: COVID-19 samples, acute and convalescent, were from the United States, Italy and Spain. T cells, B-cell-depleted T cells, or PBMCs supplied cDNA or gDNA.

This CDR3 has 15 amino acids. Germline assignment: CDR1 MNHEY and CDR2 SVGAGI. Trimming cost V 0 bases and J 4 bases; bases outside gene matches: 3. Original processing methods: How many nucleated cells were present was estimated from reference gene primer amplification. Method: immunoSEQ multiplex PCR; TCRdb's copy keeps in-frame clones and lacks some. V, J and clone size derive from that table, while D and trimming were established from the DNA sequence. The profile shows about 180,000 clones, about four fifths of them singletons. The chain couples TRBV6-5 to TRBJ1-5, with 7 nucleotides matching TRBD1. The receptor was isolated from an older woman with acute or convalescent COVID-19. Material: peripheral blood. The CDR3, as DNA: TGTGCCAGCAGTTACTCGGGACAGCCGAATCAGCCCCAGCATTTT. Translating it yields CASSYSGQPNQPQHF.